These 4 T cell receptor beta chains share one sample of origin, sequenced in a study of cytomegalovirus exposure and HLA in healthy donors (TCRdb year 2017). The library was built by means of the immunoSEQ multiplex PCR assay. A mixture of 60 forward primers for TCR Vbeta segments and 13 reverse primers for TCR Jbeta segments was used in the multiplex PCR. TCRdb provides this immuneACCESS table in a form limited to in-frame rearrangements. Some clones are lacking; in checked studies, under half of them reflect an unresolved V gene, and why the rest are absent is not known. Recorded for this sample are 150,000 or so clones; approximately 78% of them occurred a single time. Approximately 3.2% of the sample rests with the top ten. Sequencing was done on a sample of PBMCs. These receptors came from a young man in good health and CMV-seropositive.

The table lists this clone with a few counts. Its ends do not fully match the called genes, so a read error is possible. The chain joins TRBV7-9 to TRBJ2-7, with 10 bases lining up with TRBD2. The germline gives CDR1 SEHNR, CDR2 FQNEAQ (reference sequence). The CDR3 runs 16 residues. In DNA form, the CDR3 reads TGTTCCAGCAGCTCCGGAGTAGCGGGGGGCATCTACGAGCAGTACTTC. Translation: CSSSSGVAGGIYEQYF.

This chain uses TRBV28 with TRBJ2-7; no clear D. V was pared by 4 bases and J by 3 bases, with 4 bases between. Looked up from germline, CDR1 is MDHEN and CDR2 is SYDVKM. The CDR3 loop spans 11 amino acids. The CDR3: CASSSLYEQYF. CDR3 DNA sequence: TGTGCCAGCAGTTCTCTCTACGAGCAGTACTTC.

This clone has only a few counts. This chain joins TRBV6-5 and TRBJ1-2; D may be TRBD1 (5 bases). Trimming left V 6 bases short and J 5 bases short, with 13 bases between. The CDR3 sequence is 13 residues long. Germline V CDR1 and CDR2: MNHEY, SVGAGI. CDR3 DNA sequence: TGTGCCAGCAGAAAAAGCGGGGGATATGGCTACACCTTC. This translates into CASRKSGGYGYTF.

The gene calls are TRBV29-1 and TRBJ1-1; the D is unclear. Trimming shortened V by 3 bases and J by 3 bases, and 14 bases separated the two germline ends. Germline V gene lookup returns CDR1 SQVTM and CDR2 ANQGSEA. The CDR3 consists of 14 residues. In DNA form, the CDR3 reads TGCAGCGTTGATCGGCGGACGGGAGACACTGAAGCTTTCTTT. It specifies CSVDRRTGDTEAFF.